Sequencing of this T cell receptor beta chain was carried out in a study of a mutant IDH1 vaccine in newly diagnosed glioma. Study-wide context: Most patients had radiochemotherapy with temozolomide before enrollment; others had one alone.

In the case of this clone: Its matching antigen is unknown.

The CDR3 covers 13 residues. Per germline, CDR1 MNHNS and CDR2 SASEGT. Deletions cut 6 bases from V and 3 bases from J, with 9 bases between. The assay was immunoSEQ multiplex PCR, and TCRdb's table has in-frame clones only and misses some. Among approximately 30,000 clones listed, roughly 80% were seen once. Study findings and constraints: Overall, more than 80% of patients had vaccine-induced immune responses.

Time point denoted: week 23, last vaccination. Alongside topical imiquimod, each dose of vaccine comprised 300 ug of mutant IDH1 20-mer peptide. This receptor was obtained from a woman aged 30 to 39 with glioma. The V and J genes are TRBV6-1 and TRBJ1-5; maybe TRBD1 (6 bases). The sample in question was PBMCs, obtained from a glioma patient whose treatment included an IDH1 peptide vaccine. CDR3 coding DNA: TGTGCCAGCAGACAGGGCCTCAATCAGCCCCAGCATTTT. This encodes CASRQGLNQPQHF.